These T cell receptor beta chains were read from a single sample in a study of T cell responses to AZD1222 COVID-19 vaccine. This table comes from immunoSEQ multiplex PCR, and its TCRdb copy is limited to in-frame clones, with some not included. The repertoire holds 150,000 or so clones, with about 89% as singletons. This sample comprised peripheral blood, obtained on day 0 of AZD1222 vaccination. The receptors originated from an adult in good health. CDR3s include the opening cysteine and the closing phenylalanine or tryptophan. Fields, in order: CDR3 protein, CDR3 DNA, J gene, clone size, V gene, D gene. D genes are given only for firm matches. The size field is filled for only some rows; it gives once, few, many or a size class.

CDR3aa: CASSNHRPSGNTIYF
CDR3nt: TGTGCCAGTAGTAATCACAGACCCTCTGGAAACACCATATATTTT
j_gene: TRBJ1-3
abundance: -
v_gene: TRBV19
d_gene: -

CDR3aa: CASSSHLGGTYNEQFF
CDR3nt: TGTGCCAGCAGCTCCCATTTGGGGGGCACCTACAATGAGCAGTTCTTC
j_gene: TRBJ2-1
abundance: -
v_gene: TRBV5-6
d_gene: -

CDR3aa: CACASGSPLSSYNEQFF
CDR3nt: TGTGCCTGTGCTAGCGGGAGCCCTTTAAGCTCCTACAATGAGCAGTTCTTC
j_gene: TRBJ2-1
abundance: -
v_gene: TRBV30
d_gene: TRBD2

CDR3aa: CASSSSSLNTEAFF
CDR3nt: TGTGCCAGCAGCTCTTCATCCTTGAACACTGAAGCTTTCTTT
j_gene: TRBJ1-1
abundance: -
v_gene: TRBV7-9
d_gene: -

CDR3aa: CASSVQGAQSYNSPLHF
CDR3nt: TGTGCCAGCAGCGTTCAGGGGGCGCAATCCTATAATTCACCCCTCCACTTT
j_gene: TRBJ1-6
abundance: -
v_gene: TRBV7-2
d_gene: TRBD1

CDR3aa: CASSKAGAPPPNYGYTF
CDR3nt: TGTGCCAGCAGCAAAGCGGGGGCTCCCCCGCCTAACTATGGCTACACCTTC
j_gene: TRBJ1-2
abundance: -
v_gene: TRBV21-1
d_gene: -

CDR3aa: CASRAPGQGQHF
CDR3nt: TGTGCCAGCAGGGCGCCGGGACAGGGTCAACATTTT
j_gene: TRBJ1-5
abundance: -
v_gene: TRBV28
d_gene: TRBD1

CDR3aa: CASSQGQGARGEKLFF
CDR3nt: TGTGCCAGCAGTCAGGGGCAGGGGGCGAGGGGTGAAAAACTGTTTTTT
j_gene: TRBJ1-4
abundance: -
v_gene: TRBV13
d_gene: TRBD1

CDR3aa: CASSEGIAGDGHGKNIQYF
CDR3nt: TGCGCCAGCAGTGAGGGGATAGCGGGAGATGGGCATGGCAAAAACATTCAGTACTTC
j_gene: TRBJ2-4
abundance: -
v_gene: TRBV10-1
d_gene: TRBD2

CDR3aa: CASSQVSSPGLAGGPYEQYF
CDR3nt: TGTGCCAGCAGCCAGGTCTCGTCACCGGGACTAGCGGGAGGGCCTTACGAGCAGTACTTC
j_gene: TRBJ2-7
abundance: -
v_gene: TRBV14
d_gene: TRBD2

CDR3aa: CSVVWDRAYEQYF
CDR3nt: TGCAGCGTTGTTTGGGATCGCGCCTACGAGCAGTACTTC
j_gene: TRBJ2-7
abundance: -
v_gene: TRBV29-1
d_gene: -

CDR3aa: CASSQDPGHTQYF
CDR3nt: TGTGCCAGCAGCCAAGATCCCGGGCATACGCAGTATTTT
j_gene: TRBJ2-3
abundance: once
v_gene: TRBV14
d_gene: -

CDR3aa: CASRRQGMNTEAFF
CDR3nt: TGCGCCAGCAGGAGACAGGGGATGAACACTGAAGCTTTCTTT
j_gene: TRBJ1-1
abundance: -
v_gene: TRBV4-3
d_gene: TRBD1

CDR3aa: CASSQASEQYF
CDR3nt: TGTGCCAGCAGCCAAGCCTCCGAGCAGTACTTC
j_gene: TRBJ2-7
abundance: -
v_gene: TRBV3-1/TRBV3-2
d_gene: -

CDR3aa: CASSQGLLPTYEQYF
CDR3nt: TGTGCCAGCAGCCAAGGGCTCCTACCTACCTACGAGCAGTACTTC
j_gene: TRBJ2-7
abundance: -
v_gene: TRBV4-2
d_gene: -

CDR3aa: CASSYGSYGYTF
CDR3nt: TGTGCCAGCAGTTACGGTTCCTATGGCTACACCTTC
j_gene: TRBJ1-2
abundance: -
v_gene: TRBV6-2/TRBV6-3
d_gene: -

CDR3aa: CASSPGTSGRSISVDEQFF
CDR3nt: TGTGCCAGCAGCCCGGGGACTAGCGGGAGGTCGATTTCGGTCGATGAGCAGTTCTTC
j_gene: TRBJ2-1
abundance: few
v_gene: TRBV3-1/TRBV3-2
d_gene: TRBD2

CDR3aa: CASSLRGQAGPGYTF
CDR3nt: TGTGCCAGCAGCCTACGGGGACAGGCCGGCCCTGGCTACACCTTC
j_gene: TRBJ1-2
abundance: -
v_gene: TRBV5-6
d_gene: TRBD1

CDR3aa: CASSPDRVVEKLFF
CDR3nt: TGTGCCAGCAGCCCCGACAGGGTGGTTGAAAAACTGTTTTTT
j_gene: TRBJ1-4
abundance: -
v_gene: TRBV28
d_gene: TRBD1

CDR3aa: CASSLRLGTSEAFF
CDR3nt: TGTGCCAGCAGTTTACGTCTGGGGACCTCTGAAGCTTTCTTT
j_gene: TRBJ1-1
abundance: -
v_gene: TRBV28
d_gene: -

CDR3aa: CASRAGTGYYEQYF
CDR3nt: TGTGCAAGTCGCGCCGGGACGGGATACTACGAGCAGTACTTC
j_gene: TRBJ2-7
abundance: few
v_gene: TRBV12-2
d_gene: -

CDR3aa: CASRAALANYGYTF
CDR3nt: TGTGCCAGCAGGGCCGCTCTAGCTAACTATGGCTACACCTTC
j_gene: TRBJ1-2
abundance: -
v_gene: TRBV25-1
d_gene: -

CDR3aa: CASRGGPYGYTF
CDR3nt: TGTGCCAGCAGGGGGGGGCCCTATGGCTACACCTTC
j_gene: TRBJ1-2
abundance: -
v_gene: TRBV9
d_gene: -